Listed below are T cell receptor beta chains from one sample, sequenced in a study of blood T cell repertoires in COVID-19. Some clones are missing from TCRdb's copy, which holds only in-frame ones; the method was immunoSEQ multiplex PCR. Of about 160,000 clones in the sample, over 60% were seen once. Sequenced material: peripheral blood. These receptors all stem from a man aged 60-69 years with acute or convalescent COVID-19. Each CDR3 is given with its conserved first and last residue. D genes are given only for firm matches. The size field is filled for only some rows; it gives once, few, many or a size class.

V gene: TRBV2; J gene: TRBJ2-3; D gene: TRBD2; clone size: few; CDR3 DNA: TGTGCCAGCAGCCGAAAGGGTAGCGGGGGGGTGACAGATACGCAGTATTTT; CDR3 protein: CASSRKGSGGVTDTQYF
V gene: TRBV4-3; J gene: TRBJ2-3; D gene: TRBD1; clone size: -; CDR3 DNA: TGCGCCAGCAGCCAACGGGACAGTCCGGGGGATACGCAGTATTTT; CDR3 protein: CASSQRDSPGDTQYF
V gene: TRBV14; J gene: TRBJ2-2; D gene: -; clone size: -; CDR3 DNA: TGTGCCAGCAGCCGACTCGACGCGAACACCGGGGAGCTGTTTTTT; CDR3 protein: CASSRLDANTGELFF
V gene: TRBV10-3; J gene: TRBJ1-1; D gene: -; clone size: -; CDR3 DNA: TGTGCCATCAGAGCTAACACTGAAGCTTTCTTT; CDR3 protein: CAIRANTEAFF
V gene: TRBV7-9; J gene: TRBJ2-3; D gene: -; clone size: -; CDR3 DNA: TGTGCCAGCAGCTTAGGTGGGCTAGCGTGGGATACGCAGTATTTT; CDR3 protein: CASSLGGLAWDTQYF
V gene: TRBV13; J gene: TRBJ2-7; D gene: -; clone size: -; CDR3 DNA: TGTGCCAGCAGCTTAGAGGGGATCGAGCAGTACTTC; CDR3 protein: CASSLEGIEQYF
V gene: TRBV2; J gene: TRBJ1-1; D gene: TRBD1; clone size: -; CDR3 DNA: TGTGCCAGCAGTGATAAGGGGGCGGGCACTGAAGCTTTCTTT; CDR3 protein: CASSDKGAGTEAFF
V gene: TRBV9; J gene: TRBJ2-5; D gene: TRBD1; clone size: -; CDR3 DNA: TGTGCCAGCAGCATAGTCGGACAGGGTGAAGAGACCCAGTACTTC; CDR3 protein: CASSIVGQGEETQYF
V gene: TRBV7-9; J gene: TRBJ1-2; D gene: -; clone size: -; CDR3 DNA: TGTGCCAGCAGCTTACAGGAAAACTATGGCTACACCTTC; CDR3 protein: CASSLQENYGYTF
V gene: TRBV19; J gene: TRBJ1-2; D gene: -; clone size: -; CDR3 DNA: TGTGCCAGTAGTATAGAAAGGCAGGGGTACTATGGCTACACCTTC; CDR3 protein: CASSIERQGYYGYTF
V gene: TRBV10-3; J gene: TRBJ1-1; D gene: TRBD1; clone size: -; CDR3 DNA: TGTGCCATCAGTGCCCTACAGGGGCAGGGCACTGAAGCTTTCTTT; CDR3 protein: CAISALQGQGTEAFF
V gene: TRBV5-4; J gene: TRBJ2-3; D gene: -; clone size: -; CDR3 DNA: TGTGCCAGCAGTTCGAGCGGAATTAGCACAGATACGCAGTATTTT; CDR3 protein: CASSSSGISTDTQYF
V gene: TRBV5-1; J gene: TRBJ2-2; D gene: -; clone size: -; CDR3 DNA: TGCGCCAGCAGCTTGGGTCAGGGGACCGGGGAGCTGTTTTTT; CDR3 protein: CASSLGQGTGELFF
V gene: TRBV9; J gene: TRBJ2-5; D gene: TRBD2; clone size: -; CDR3 DNA: TGTGCCAGCAGCGTCGGCGGGGGAAGGGAGACCCAGTACTTC; CDR3 protein: CASSVGGGRETQYF
V gene: TRBV6-1; J gene: TRBJ2-7; D gene: TRBD2; clone size: few; CDR3 DNA: TGTGCCAGCAGTCCAGAACTAGCGGGGGTCGAGTACTTC; CDR3 protein: CASSPELAGVEYF
V gene: TRBV5-6; J gene: TRBJ2-7; D gene: TRBD1; clone size: -; CDR3 DNA: TGTGCCAGCAGCTTGGGATGGACAGGGGGAGGCGAGCAGTACTTC; CDR3 protein: CASSLGWTGGGEQYF
V gene: TRBV30; J gene: TRBJ1-1; D gene: TRBD1; clone size: -; CDR3 DNA: TGTGCCTGGAGCAGACAGGGGGGCTACACTGAAGCTTTCTTT; CDR3 protein: CAWSRQGGYTEAFF
V gene: TRBV10-3; J gene: TRBJ1-3; D gene: -; clone size: -; CDR3 DNA: TGTGCGATTAAACCCGGGGAGGGGGCTGGAAACACCATATATTTT; CDR3 protein: CAIKPGEGAGNTIYF
V gene: TRBV4-3; J gene: TRBJ2-7; D gene: TRBD1; clone size: -; CDR3 DNA: TGCGCCAGCAGCCTAGGACAGGGAAACTACGAGCAGTACTTC; CDR3 protein: CASSLGQGNYEQYF
V gene: TRBV19; J gene: TRBJ2-5; D gene: TRBD1; clone size: once; CDR3 DNA: TGTGCCAGTAGTCCACAGGGGAAGGAGACCCAGTACTTC; CDR3 protein: CASSPQGKETQYF
V gene: TRBV2; J gene: TRBJ1-4; D gene: -; clone size: -; CDR3 DNA: TGTGCCAGCGAGGTAGACGGGACTAATGAAAAACTGTTTTTT; CDR3 protein: CASEVDGTNEKLFF
V gene: TRBV19; J gene: TRBJ2-7; D gene: TRBD2; clone size: -; CDR3 DNA: TGTGCCAGTAGTCCCTGGACTAGCGGCGACTACGAGCAGTACTTC; CDR3 protein: CASSPWTSGDYEQYF
V gene: TRBV5-4; J gene: TRBJ2-1; D gene: TRBD2; clone size: few; CDR3 DNA: TGTGCCAGCAGCTTGGGGGCGGGGGGCGCCTATGAGCAGTTCTTC; CDR3 protein: CASSLGAGGAYEQFF
V gene: TRBV6-2/TRBV6-3; J gene: TRBJ1-1; D gene: -; clone size: -; CDR3 DNA: TGTGCCAGCAGTTATAGTGGGCAGGGGCCGAGAGCTGAAGCTTTCTTT; CDR3 protein: CASSYSGQGPRAEAFF
V gene: TRBV10-3; J gene: TRBJ1-5; D gene: TRBD1; clone size: -; CDR3 DNA: TGTGCCATCAGCGACAGGGGTAGGGGCGATCAGCCCCAGCATTTT; CDR3 protein: CAISDRGRGDQPQHF
V gene: TRBV27; J gene: TRBJ2-1; D gene: -; clone size: -; CDR3 DNA: TGTGCCAGCAGTTTAATAACACCCTCCTACAATGAGCAGTTCTTC; CDR3 protein: CASSLITPSYNEQFF
V gene: TRBV29-1; J gene: TRBJ2-5; D gene: -; clone size: -; CDR3 DNA: TGCAGCGGCCTCCGAGGATCGGAGACCCAGTACTTC; CDR3 protein: CSGLRGSETQYF
V gene: TRBV9; J gene: TRBJ1-1; D gene: -; clone size: -; CDR3 DNA: TGTGCCAGCAGCGGGCATTTGGACACTGAAGCTTTCTTT; CDR3 protein: CASSGHLDTEAFF
V gene: TRBV4-3; J gene: TRBJ1-1; D gene: -; clone size: -; CDR3 DNA: TGCGCCAGCAGCCAAGATATCTCGCGCCTAAATGAAGCTTTCTTT; CDR3 protein: CASSQDISRLNEAFF
V gene: TRBV25-1; J gene: TRBJ2-6; D gene: -; clone size: -; CDR3 DNA: TGTGCCAGCAGTGAGTCCGGCTCTGGGGCCAACGTCCTGACTTTC; CDR3 protein: CASSESGSGANVLTF
V gene: TRBV19; J gene: TRBJ2-1; D gene: -; clone size: few; CDR3 DNA: TGTGCCAGTAGTATTGGGGGGACCTACAATGAGCAGTTCTTC; CDR3 protein: CASSIGGTYNEQFF
V gene: TRBV2; J gene: TRBJ2-4; D gene: TRBD1; clone size: -; CDR3 DNA: TGTGCCACCACCGAACGTCGGACAGGGGGCGAGAGGAGGTCGGCCAAAAACATTCAGTACTTC; CDR3 protein: CATTERRTGGERRSAKNIQYF
V gene: TRBV5-1; J gene: TRBJ2-2; D gene: -; clone size: -; CDR3 DNA: TGCGCCAGCAGCTTGGGCCTTATAGATGGGGAGCTGTTTTTT; CDR3 protein: CASSLGLIDGELFF
V gene: TRBV7-8; J gene: TRBJ2-7; D gene: -; clone size: few; CDR3 DNA: TGTGCCAGCAGCTTAGACAAACAGCAGGAATCCTACGAGCAGTACTTC; CDR3 protein: CASSLDKQQESYEQYF
V gene: TRBV6-6; J gene: TRBJ1-1; D gene: -; clone size: once; CDR3 DNA: TGTGCCAGCACTCCGACAGATATGAACACTGAAGCTTTCTTT; CDR3 protein: CASTPTDMNTEAFF
V gene: TRBV25-1; J gene: TRBJ2-6; D gene: TRBD1; clone size: many; CDR3 DNA: TGTGCCAGCAGTGACCCCAGGGGGCAGGCAGGGGCCAACGTCCTGACTTTC; CDR3 protein: CASSDPRGQAGANVLTF
V gene: TRBV7-3; J gene: TRBJ2-1; D gene: -; clone size: -; CDR3 DNA: TGTGCCAGCAGCTTGACGGGGAGCGAGCAGTTCTTC; CDR3 protein: CASSLTGSEQFF
V gene: TRBV4-1; J gene: TRBJ2-3; D gene: TRBD1; clone size: -; CDR3 DNA: TGCGCCAGCAGCCGGATTGGGACAGCCACAGATACGCAGTATTTT; CDR3 protein: CASSRIGTATDTQYF
V gene: TRBV5-8; J gene: TRBJ2-2; D gene: -; clone size: -; CDR3 DNA: TGTGCCAGCAGCTTGGGCAGGGTGCACACCGGGGAGCTGTTTTTT; CDR3 protein: CASSLGRVHTGELFF
V gene: TRBV4-3; J gene: TRBJ1-3; D gene: -; clone size: -; CDR3 DNA: TGCGCCAGCAGCCAAGATGTAGGAAACGGGTACACCATATATTTT; CDR3 protein: CASSQDVGNGYTIYF